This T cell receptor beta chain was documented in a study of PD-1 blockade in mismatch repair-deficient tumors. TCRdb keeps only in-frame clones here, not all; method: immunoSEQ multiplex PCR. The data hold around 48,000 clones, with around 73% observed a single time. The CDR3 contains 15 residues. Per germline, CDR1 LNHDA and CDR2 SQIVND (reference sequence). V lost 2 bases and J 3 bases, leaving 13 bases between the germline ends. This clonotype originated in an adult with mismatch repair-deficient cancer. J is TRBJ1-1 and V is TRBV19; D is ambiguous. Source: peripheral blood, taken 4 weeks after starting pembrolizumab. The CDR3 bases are TGTGCCAGTAGTATAATCGGCCCGCTTGACACTGAAGCTTTCTTT. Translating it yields CASSIIGPLDTEAFF.